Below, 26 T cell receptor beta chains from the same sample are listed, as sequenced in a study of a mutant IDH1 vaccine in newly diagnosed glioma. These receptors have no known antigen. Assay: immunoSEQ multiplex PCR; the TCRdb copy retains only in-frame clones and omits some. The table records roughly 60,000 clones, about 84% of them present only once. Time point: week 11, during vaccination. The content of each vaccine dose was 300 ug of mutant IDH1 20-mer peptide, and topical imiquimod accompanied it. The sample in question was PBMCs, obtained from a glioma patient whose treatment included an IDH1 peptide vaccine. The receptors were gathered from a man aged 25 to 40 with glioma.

CDR3 bases: TGCGCCAGCAGCTTGGCCGGGAGGTGGGCAGATACGCAGTATTTT. Translated, it gives CASSLAGRWADTQYF. This sequence joins TRBV5-1 and TRBJ2-3; 7 bases are a match to TRBD2. The CDR3 runs 15 residues. V shed 0 bases, J shed 4 bases, and the junction held 5 bases outside the gene matches. Germline lookup yields CDR1 SGHRS and CDR2 YFSETQ. The full variable domain, rest sourced from reference TRBV5-1 and TRBJ2-3, is KAGVTQTPRYLIKTRGQQVTLSCSPISGHRSVSWYQQTPGQGLQFLFEYFSETQRNKGNFPGRFSGRQFSNSRSEMNVSTLELGDSALYLCASSLAGRWADTQYFGPGTRLTVL.

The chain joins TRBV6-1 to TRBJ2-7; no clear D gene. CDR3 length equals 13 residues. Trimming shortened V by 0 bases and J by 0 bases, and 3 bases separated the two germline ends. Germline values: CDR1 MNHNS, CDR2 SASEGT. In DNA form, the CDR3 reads TGTGCCAGCAGTGAAGCCGGCTCCTACGAGCAGTACTTC. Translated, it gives CASSEAGSYEQYF.

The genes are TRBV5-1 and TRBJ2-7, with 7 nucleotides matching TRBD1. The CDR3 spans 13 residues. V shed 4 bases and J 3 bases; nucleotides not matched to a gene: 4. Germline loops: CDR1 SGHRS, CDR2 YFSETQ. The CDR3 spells CASSRDSNYEQYF. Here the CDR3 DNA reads TGCGCCAGCAGCCGGGACAGTAACTACGAGCAGTACTTC.

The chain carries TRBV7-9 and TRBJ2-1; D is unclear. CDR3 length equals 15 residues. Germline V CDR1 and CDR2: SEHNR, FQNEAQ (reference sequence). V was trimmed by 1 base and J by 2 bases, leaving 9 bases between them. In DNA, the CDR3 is TGTGCCAGCAGCTTAGATGGCGGACCCTACAATGAGCAGTTCTTC. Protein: CASSLDGGPYNEQFF.

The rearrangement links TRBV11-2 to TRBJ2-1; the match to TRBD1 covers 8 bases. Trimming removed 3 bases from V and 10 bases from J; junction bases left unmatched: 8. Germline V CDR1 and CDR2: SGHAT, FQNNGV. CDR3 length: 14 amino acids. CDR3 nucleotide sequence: TGTGCCAGCAGCTTCCGGACAGGGTTTGACGAGCAGTTCTTC. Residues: CASSFRTGFDEQFF.

The CDR3 DNA follows: TGTGCCAGCAGCTTCGACAAGGGGACCCAGTACTTC. Translation: CASSFDKGTQYF. The V and J genes are TRBV11-3 and TRBJ2-5; no firm D call. The CDR3 sequence is 12 residues long. The V and J ends lost 3 bases and 7 bases respectively, with 9 bases between them. CDR1 is SGHNT and CDR2 is YENEEA in the germline V gene.

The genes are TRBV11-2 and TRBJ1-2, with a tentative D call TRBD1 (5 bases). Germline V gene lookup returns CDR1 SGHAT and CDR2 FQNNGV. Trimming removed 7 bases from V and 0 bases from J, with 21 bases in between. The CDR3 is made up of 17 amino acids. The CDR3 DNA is TGTGCCAGCAACCCCGGGACGGCGGCCTCCTCTAACTATGGCTACACCTTC. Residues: CASNPGTAASSNYGYTF.

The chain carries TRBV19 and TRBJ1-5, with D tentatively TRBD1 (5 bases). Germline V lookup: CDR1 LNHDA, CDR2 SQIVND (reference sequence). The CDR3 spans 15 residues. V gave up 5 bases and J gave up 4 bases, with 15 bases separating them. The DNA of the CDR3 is TGTGCCAGTAGTTTCACGGGGGGAGCAAATCAGCCCCAGCATTTT. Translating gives CASSFTGGANQPQHF.

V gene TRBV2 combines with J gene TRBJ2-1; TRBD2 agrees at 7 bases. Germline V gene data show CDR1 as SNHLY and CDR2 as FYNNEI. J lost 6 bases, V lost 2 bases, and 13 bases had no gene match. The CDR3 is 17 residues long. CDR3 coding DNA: TGTGCCAGCAGTGAACTTTTCGGGGGAGGGAGTATCAATGAGCAGTTCTTC. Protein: CASSELFGGGSINEQFF.

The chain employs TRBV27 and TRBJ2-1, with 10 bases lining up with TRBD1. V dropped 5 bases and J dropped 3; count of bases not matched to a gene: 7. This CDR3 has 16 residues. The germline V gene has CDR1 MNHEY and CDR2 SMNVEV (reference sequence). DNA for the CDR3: TGTGCCAGCAGTCCCCAGGACAGGGGGATCTACAATGAGCAGTTCTTC. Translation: CASSPQDRGIYNEQFF.

Here the CDR3 DNA reads TGCGCCAGCAGGGGAGGGGGCATGGGGTACCAAGAGACCCAGTACTTC. This gives the protein CASRGGGMGYQETQYF. The chain couples TRBV5-1 to TRBJ2-5; either TRBD1 or TRBD2 may fit D (7 bases each). The germline V gene encodes CDR1 SGHRS and CDR2 YFSETQ. The CDR3 totals 16 residues. Trimming stripped 5 bases from V and 0 bases from J, with 17 bases between.

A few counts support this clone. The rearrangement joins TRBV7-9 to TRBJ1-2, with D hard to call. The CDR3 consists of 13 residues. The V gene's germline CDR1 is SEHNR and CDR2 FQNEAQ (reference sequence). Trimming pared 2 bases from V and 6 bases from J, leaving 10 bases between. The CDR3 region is CASSLSRVNGYTF. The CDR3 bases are TGTGCCAGCAGCTTAAGTAGGGTGAATGGCTACACCTTC.

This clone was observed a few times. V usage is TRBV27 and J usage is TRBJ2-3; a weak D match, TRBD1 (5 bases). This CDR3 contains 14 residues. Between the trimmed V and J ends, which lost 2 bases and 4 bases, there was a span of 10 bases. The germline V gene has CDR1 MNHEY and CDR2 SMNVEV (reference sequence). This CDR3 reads CASSLRPRADTQYF. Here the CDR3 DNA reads TGTGCCAGCAGTTTACGCCCCAGGGCAGATACGCAGTATTTT.

The CDR3 here is CASSVDPGGDEQFF. In nucleotides, the CDR3 is TGTGCCAGCAGCGTAGACCCAGGGGGCGACGAGCAGTTCTTC. V gene TRBV9 combines with J gene TRBJ2-1; 8 positions agree with TRBD1. The CDR3 length is 14 residues. The junction had 6 bases not matched to a gene; V was cut back by 0 bases and J by 10 bases. Germline CDR1 and CDR2: SGDLS and YYNGEE. Looking up the rest from reference TRBV9 and TRBJ2-1 gives the full variable domain: DSGVTQTPKHLITATGQRVTLRCSPRSGDLSVYWYQQSLDQGLQFLIQYYNGEERAKGNILERFSAQQFPDLHSELNLSSLELGDSALYFCASSVDPGGDEQFFGPGTRLTVL.

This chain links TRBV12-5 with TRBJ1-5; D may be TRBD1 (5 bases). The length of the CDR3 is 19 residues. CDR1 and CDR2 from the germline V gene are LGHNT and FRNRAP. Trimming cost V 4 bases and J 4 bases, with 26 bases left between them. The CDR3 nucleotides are TGTGCTAGTGGTTCTTTCCCTCAAGACCGGGCCCCAGGGAATCAGCCCCAGCATTTT. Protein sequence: CASGSFPQDRAPGNQPQHF.

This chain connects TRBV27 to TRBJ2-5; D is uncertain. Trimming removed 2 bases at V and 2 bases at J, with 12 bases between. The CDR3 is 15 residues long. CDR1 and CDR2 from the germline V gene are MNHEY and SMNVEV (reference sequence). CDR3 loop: CASSLGPGFQETQYF. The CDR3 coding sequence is TGTGCCAGCAGTTTAGGCCCAGGCTTTCAAGAGACCCAGTACTTC.

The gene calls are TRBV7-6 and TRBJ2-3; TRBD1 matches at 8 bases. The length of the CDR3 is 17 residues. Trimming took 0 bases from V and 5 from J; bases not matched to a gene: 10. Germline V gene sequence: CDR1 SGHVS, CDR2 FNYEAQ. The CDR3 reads CASSLAGAGGRVDTQYF. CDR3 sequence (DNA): TGTGCCAGCAGCTTAGCCGGGGCAGGGGGCAGAGTAGATACGCAGTATTTT.

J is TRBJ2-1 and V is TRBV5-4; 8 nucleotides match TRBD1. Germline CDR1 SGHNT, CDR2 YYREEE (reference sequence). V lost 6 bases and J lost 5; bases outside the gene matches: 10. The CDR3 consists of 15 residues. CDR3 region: CASIPGGHPNNEQFF. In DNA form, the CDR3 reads TGTGCCAGCATCCCAGGGGGCCATCCAAACAATGAGCAGTTCTTC.

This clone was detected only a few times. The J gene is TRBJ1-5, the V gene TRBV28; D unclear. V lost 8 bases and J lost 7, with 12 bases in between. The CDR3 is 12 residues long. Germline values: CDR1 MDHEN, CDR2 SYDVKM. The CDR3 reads CASLGVNQPQHF. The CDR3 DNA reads TGTGCCAGCCTGGGTGTCAACCAGCCCCAGCATTTT. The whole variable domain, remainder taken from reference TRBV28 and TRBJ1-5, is DVKVTQSSRYLVKRTGEKVFLECVQDMDHENMFWYRQDPGLGLRLIYFSYDVKMKEKGDIPEGYSVSREKKERFSLILESASTNQTSMYLCASLGVNQPQHFGDGTRLSIL.

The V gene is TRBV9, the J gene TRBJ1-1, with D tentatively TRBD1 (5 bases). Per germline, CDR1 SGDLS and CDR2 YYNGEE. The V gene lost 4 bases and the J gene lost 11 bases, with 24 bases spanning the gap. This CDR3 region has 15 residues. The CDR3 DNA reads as TGTGCCAGCAGCCCCCAGACGGGGGTCGCATTGTCGGCTTTCTTT. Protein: CASSPQTGVALSAFF. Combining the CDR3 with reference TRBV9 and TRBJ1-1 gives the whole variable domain DSGVTQTPKHLITATGQRVTLRCSPRSGDLSVYWYQQSLDQGLQFLIQYYNGEERAKGNILERFSAQQFPDLHSELNLSSLELGDSALYFCASSPQTGVALSAFFGQGTRLTVV.

The CDR3 nucleotides are TGTGCCAGCAGTGAGATGGGGCTCTCCTACGAGCAGTACTTC. It codes for CASSEMGLSYEQYF. V and J are TRBV6-1 and TRBJ2-7, with D possibly being TRBD1 (5 bases). Germline assignment: CDR1 MNHNS and CDR2 SASEGT. V lost 3 bases, J lost 0 bases, and 9 bases lay in between. The CDR3 length is 14 residues.

In nucleotides, the CDR3 is TGTGCCAGCAGTTTATACACGGGACACCCCGACGGCTACACCTTC. Protein product: CASSLYTGHPDGYTF. The V call is TRBV27, the J call TRBJ1-2, with TRBD1 as a possible D gene (6 bases). CDR3 length equals 15 residues. Deletions cut 1 base from V and 8 bases from J, with 17 bases between. Germline V gene data show CDR1 as MNHEY and CDR2 as SMNVEV (reference sequence).

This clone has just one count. In DNA, the CDR3 is TGCAGCGTTGAATGGGGGCGAGGCACTGAAGCTTTCTTT. Its translation is CSVEWGRGTEAFF. This chain joins TRBV29-1 and TRBJ1-1; possibly TRBD1 for D (6 bases). Germline values: CDR1 SQVTM, CDR2 ANQGSEA. The CDR3 sequence is 13 residues long. Deletions cut 2 bases from V and 4 bases from J, with 11 bases between.

CDR3 coding DNA: TGTGTTACCAGGGTGGGGGGCACTGAAGCTTTCTTT. It codes for CVTRVGGTEAFF. The genes are TRBV19 and TRBJ1-1; possibly TRBD1 for D (5 bases). This CDR3 comprises 12 residues. Germline CDR1 reads LNHDA; CDR2 reads SQIVND (reference sequence).

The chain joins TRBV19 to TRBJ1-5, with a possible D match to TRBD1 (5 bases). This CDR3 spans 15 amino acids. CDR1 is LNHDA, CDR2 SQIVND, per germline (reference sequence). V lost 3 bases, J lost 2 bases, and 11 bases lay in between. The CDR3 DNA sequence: TGTGCCAGTAGTATCAGGGAGGTGGGCAATCAGCCCCAGCATTTT. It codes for CASSIREVGNQPQHF.

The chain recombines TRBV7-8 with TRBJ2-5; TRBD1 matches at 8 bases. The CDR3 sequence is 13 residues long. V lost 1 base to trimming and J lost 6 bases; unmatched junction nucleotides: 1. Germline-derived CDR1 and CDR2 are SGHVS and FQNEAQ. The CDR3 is CASSLDRGKTQYF. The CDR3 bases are TGTGCCAGCAGCTTAGACAGGGGGAAGACCCAGTACTTC. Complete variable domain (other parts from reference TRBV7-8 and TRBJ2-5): GAGVSQSPRYKVAKRGQDVALRCDPISGHVSLFWYQQALGQGPEFLTYFQNEAQLDKSGLPSDRFFAERPEGSVSTLKIQRTQQEDSAVYLCASSLDRGKTQYFGPGTRLLVL.